These 25 T cell receptor beta chains originate from one sample sequenced in a study of cytomegalovirus exposure and HLA in healthy donors. Both 60 Vbeta primers and 13 Jbeta primers went into the PCR. The protocol was immunoSEQ multiplex PCR, while the TCRdb copy is restricted to in-frame clones and leaves out a portion. The data hold a few hundred thousand clones, with 85% to 95% observed a single time. Sequencing was performed on PBMCs. The receptor source for this set is a girl aged 2 to 10 in good health and CMV-seronegative.

V usage is TRBV18 and J usage is TRBJ2-1, with 8 bases lining up with TRBD1. J lost 5 bases, V lost 8 bases, and 8 bases had no gene match. The CDR3 sequence is 14 residues long. The germline V gene has CDR1 KGHSH and CDR2 LQKENI. The CDR3 reads CASEVDRGDNEQFF. The CDR3 DNA reads TGTGCCAGCGAAGTAGACAGGGGAGACAATGAGCAGTTCTTC.

V is TRBV7-9 and J is TRBJ2-1, with 7 nucleotides matching TRBD2. CDR1 and CDR2 from the germline V gene are SEHNR and FQNEAQ (reference sequence). This CDR3 is built from 17 residues. The trim removed 1 base at V and 7 bases at J, leaving 13 bases unmatched. The CDR3 sequence is CASSLDSGLAARNEQFF. CDR3 nucleotides: TGTGCCAGCAGCTTAGACTCGGGTCTAGCGGCTAGGAATGAGCAGTTCTTC. Variable domain in full (rest from reference TRBV7-9 and TRBJ2-1): DTGVSQNPRHKITKRGQNVTFRCDPISEHNRLYWYRQTLGQGPEFLTYFQNEAQLEKSRLLSDRFSAERPKGSFSTLEIQRTEQGDSAMYLCASSLDSGLAARNEQFFGPGTRLTVL.

The chain uses TRBV6-1 and TRBJ2-7; 10 bases align to TRBD2. V was clipped by 4 bases and J by 7 bases; unmatched bases: 13. This CDR3 region has 16 residues. Per the germline V gene, CDR1 is MNHNS and CDR2 is SASEGT. CDR3 nucleotides: TGTGCCAGCAGTGGGGATAGCGGGGGGCCTCTTGGGGAGCAGTACTTC. This sequence encodes CASSGDSGGPLGEQYF.

Notes on this clone: The same CDR3 can be traced to other DNA sequences in this sample. This chain connects TRBV2 to TRBJ1-1; D may be TRBD1 (5 bases). There are 13 residues in the CDR3. V was cut by 4 bases and J by 3 bases, with 9 bases left in between. The germline CDR1 and CDR2 sequences are SNHLY and FYNNEI. The CDR3 reads CASSADSYTEAFF. The CDR3 DNA is TGTGCCAGCAGTGCCGACAGTTACACTGAAGCTTTCTTT.

This rearrangement joins TRBV2 to TRBJ2-1; 13 bases map to TRBD2. Germline V gives CDR1 SNHLY, CDR2 FYNNEI. V dropped 5 bases and J dropped 6; count of bases not matched to a gene: 7. The CDR3 is 16 amino acids. The chain's CDR3 is CASSPSLAGGPNEQFF. CDR3 nucleotides: TGTGCCAGCAGTCCCTCACTAGCGGGAGGGCCCAATGAGCAGTTCTTC.

The chain carries TRBV6-1 and TRBJ2-7, with D possibly TRBD2 on 5 matching bases. The V gene's germline CDR1 is MNHNS and CDR2 SASEGT. Trimming took off 7 bases at V and 0 bases at J, with 13 bases between the two ends. The CDR3 totals 14 residues. CDR3 DNA sequence: TGTGCCAGCAAACGGGGTCCATCCTCCTACGAGCAGTACTTC. It codes for CASKRGPSSYEQYF.

A note on this clone: Within the sample, other DNA sequences also encode this same CDR3. The chain combines TRBV5-6 with TRBJ1-2, with D unresolved. V dropped 0 bases and J dropped 1 base, with 4 bases sitting between them. The CDR3 length is 13 residues. Germline V gives CDR1 SGHDT, CDR2 YYEEEE. The CDR3, as DNA: TGTGCCAGCAGCTTGGACAGTAACTATGGCTACACCTTC. This sequence encodes CASSLDSNYGYTF.

V gene TRBV18 combines with J gene TRBJ1-5; unclear D gene. V lost 2 bases and J 0 bases, leaving 8 bases between the germline ends. Germline V gives CDR1 KGHSH, CDR2 LQKENI. The length of the CDR3 is 15 residues. CDR3 amino acids: CASSPEILSNQPQHF. CDR3 bases: TGTGCCAGCTCACCAGAGATACTTAGCAATCAGCCCCAGCATTTT.

This clone was recorded only once. The V and J genes are TRBV14 and TRBJ1-4; D not resolved. Germline V lookup: CDR1 SGHDN, CDR2 FVKESK. V lost 2 bases, J lost 5 bases, and 3 bases lay in between. CDR3 size: 12 residues. CDR3 protein: CASSQTNEKLFF. The CDR3, as DNA: TGTGCCAGCAGCCAAACAAATGAAAAACTGTTTTTT.

This rearrangement joins TRBV21-1 to TRBJ1-4. TRBV21-1 is deemed a pseudogene. This CDR3 region has 17 residues. The CDR3 region is CASSKRVPYAVLEKLFF. The CDR3, as DNA: TGTGCCAGCAGCAAACGGGTCCCCTACGCGGTCTTAGAAAAACTGTTTTTT.

The CDR3 loop reads CAWSGGLSGYNEQFF. In DNA, the CDR3 is TGTGCCTGGAGTGGTGGGCTTTCAGGCTACAATGAGCAGTTCTTC. J is TRBJ2-1 and V is TRBV30; no clear D. This CDR3 spans 15 amino acids. Germline-derived CDR1 and CDR2 are GTSNPN and SVGIG (reference sequence). The V end was cut by 1 base, the J end by 3 bases, with 13 bases between. Supplemented by reference TRBV30 and TRBJ2-1, the full variable domain reads SQTIHQWPATLVQPVGSPLSLECTVEGTSNPNLYWYRQAAGRGLQLLFYSVGIGQISSEVPQNLSASRPQDRQFILSSKKLLLSDSGFYLCAWSGGLSGYNEQFFGPGTRLTVL.

The V and J genes are TRBV11-2 and TRBJ2-1, with TRBD2 matching over 8 bases. V shed 4 bases and J 9 bases; nucleotides not matched to a gene: 11. The germline CDR1 and CDR2 sequences are SGHAT and FQNNGV. CDR3 length equals 15 residues. The CDR3 DNA reads as TGTGCCAGCAGCTCGCTTTTAGCGGGGATGGTTGAGCAGTTCTTC. Translation gives CASSSLLAGMVEQFF.

This chain connects TRBV5-6 to TRBJ2-5; D not certain. Trimming cost V 0 bases and J 9 bases, with 12 bases left between them. CDR1 SGHDT and CDR2 YYEEEE come from the germline V gene. This CDR3 has 13 residues. CDR3 nucleotide sequence: TGTGCCAGCAGCTTGGTTCGTCTTGAGGCCCAGTACTTC. Its protein product is CASSLVRLEAQYF.

V usage is TRBV6-1 and J usage is TRBJ1-5; D gene ambiguous. Germline V gives CDR1 MNHNS, CDR2 SASEGT. The CDR3 covers 17 residues. V dropped 4 bases and J dropped 3 bases, with 19 bases sitting between them. The CDR3 sequence is CASSVPEGGSNNQPQHF. CDR3 in DNA: TGTGCCAGCAGTGTCCCCGAGGGAGGGTCAAACAATCAGCCCCAGCATTTT.

Comment on this clone: Other DNA sequences in this sample translate to the same CDR3. This chain connects TRBV9 to TRBJ2-5; 9 bases match TRBD1. V gave up 3 bases and J gave up 5 bases; unmatched junction bases: 2. CDR3 size: 13 residues. Germline V lookup: CDR1 SGDLS, CDR2 YYNGEE. The CDR3 DNA reads TGTGCCAGCAGCGGAACAGGGGGCGAGACCCAGTACTTC. This codes for CASSGTGGETQYF.

This chain links TRBV29-1 with TRBJ1-1; TRBD1 might be the D (6 bases). Between the trimmed V and J ends, which lost 3 bases and 6 bases, there was a span of 11 bases. CDR1 SQVTM and CDR2 ANQGSEA come from the germline V gene. The CDR3 is 12 residues long. DNA for the CDR3: TGCAGCGTTGACAGGGGTTTGCCTGAAGCTTTCTTT. This translates into CSVDRGLPEAFF.

This chain connects TRBV19 to TRBJ2-1; 8 positions match TRBD2. Losses at the gene ends were 5 bases for V and 2 bases for J; bases not matched to a gene: 2. CDR3 length equals 14 residues. Germline-derived CDR1 and CDR2 are LNHDA and SQIVND (reference sequence). This CDR3 is CASSGGGTYNEQFF. DNA for the CDR3: TGTGCCAGTAGTGGCGGGGGGACCTACAATGAGCAGTTCTTC.

This rearrangement joins TRBV28 to TRBJ2-7; D gene unclear. Germline CDR1 reads MDHEN; CDR2 reads SYDVKM. This CDR3 comprises 12 residues. The V end lost 2 bases, the J end lost 6 bases, and 8 bases lay between the germline ends. The CDR3 is CASSLAVAEQYF. The CDR3 coding sequence is TGTGCCAGCAGTTTAGCGGTGGCCGAGCAGTACTTC.

The rearrangement uses TRBV6-4 and TRBJ2-3; TRBD2 might be the D (6 bases). The CDR3 totals 13 residues. Trimming removed 4 bases at V and 12 bases at J, with 17 bases between. The germline V gene has CDR1 MRHNA and CDR2 SNTAGT. The CDR3 region has the DNA TGTGCCAGCAGTGGGGGGACTGGAGCGCCCCAGTATTTT. It codes for CASSGGTGAPQYF.

V usage is TRBV5-4 and J usage is TRBJ2-3, with 10 positions matching TRBD2. The V segment lost 4 bases and the J segment 0 bases; nucleotides outside the gene matches: 5. This CDR3 is 16 amino acids long. CDR1 and CDR2 (germline): SGHNT, YYREEE (reference sequence). The CDR3 bases are TGTGCCAGCAGCGGGGGGGGACTAGCGAGCACAGATACGCAGTATTTT. Protein sequence: CASSGGGLASTDTQYF.

This sequence joins TRBV13 and TRBJ1-2; the match to TRBD1 covers 8 bases. CDR3 length equals 15 residues. Germline V gene sequence: CDR1 PRHDT, CDR2 FYEKMQ (reference sequence). Trimming took 6 bases from V and 3 from J; bases not matched to a gene: 9. The CDR3 nucleotides read TGTGCCAGCAGTAGAAACGACAGGGGCTACTATGGCTACACCTTC. This sequence encodes CASSRNDRGYYGYTF.

V is TRBV6-5 and J is TRBJ1-1, with D possibly matching TRBD1 (5 bases). V was trimmed by 0 bases and J by 1 base, leaving 9 bases between them. CDR1 and CDR2 from the germline V gene are MNHEY and SVGAGI. The CDR3 consists of 15 residues. The DNA of the CDR3 is TGTGCCAGCAGTTACTCTCTGGGGCAGAACACTGAAGCTTTCTTT. Residues: CASSYSLGQNTEAFF.

This clone was observed a few times. The chain has TRBV2 and TRBJ1-2, with a tentative D call TRBD1 (6 bases). Germline values: CDR1 SNHLY, CDR2 FYNNEI. The CDR3 consists of 14 residues. The V end lost 11 bases, the J end lost 6 bases, and 22 bases lay between the germline ends. The CDR3 sequence: CASHPDQGWNGYTF. The CDR3 DNA reads TGTGCCTCCCACCCCGACCAGGGGTGGAATGGCTACACCTTC.

V and J are TRBV27 and TRBJ1-1; D ambiguous. The CDR3 is 14 amino acids. V gave up 5 bases and J gave up 0 bases, with 10 bases separating them. Looked up from germline, CDR1 is MNHEY and CDR2 is SMNVEV (reference sequence). The CDR3 DNA sequence: TGTGCCAGCAGTCTGGGCCTCATGAACACTGAAGCTTTCTTT. Encoded protein: CASSLGLMNTEAFF.

V usage is TRBV5-1 and J usage is TRBJ1-4; 9 bases map to TRBD1. Germline CDR1 SGHRS, CDR2 YFSETQ. The CDR3 consists of 13 residues. V shed 4 bases, J shed 11 bases, and the junction held 6 bases outside the gene matches. The CDR3 spells CASSRQGVGKLFF. The CDR3 nucleotides are TGCGCCAGCAGCAGACAGGGGGTTGGTAAACTGTTTTTT.